This TCR beta chain was sequenced during a study of T-cell memory formation after mild COVID-19. This CDR3 is 12 amino acids long. Trimming took 3 bases from V and 5 from J, leaving 7 bases between them. One entry per CDR3 protein results from TCRdb running MiXCR on the 5' RACE reads. The profile shows around 300,000 distinct CDR3 sequences, roughly 8.2% of them singletons. Sequenced material: PBMCs or a T cell subset sorted from them (not recorded which). The chain has TRBV12-3 or TRBV12-4 and TRBJ2-5; the D is unclear. The source of this sequence is a man in his late teens or twenties who had mild COVID-19 (a few samples of this study predate the infection). Cell type and time point are not known. The CDR3 DNA reads TGTGCCAGCAGTTTCCTGCGCGAGACCCAGTACTTC. Translating it yields CASSFLRETQYF.